Listed below are T cell receptor beta chains from one sample, sequenced in a study of cytomegalovirus exposure and HLA in healthy donors. Sequencing used immunoSEQ multiplex PCR; TCRdb keeps in-frame clones, though not all of them. The sample holds around 100,000 clones, 82% seen once. The material sequenced was PBMCs. The receptors here all came from a man aged 25-45 years in good health and CMV-seropositive. Both conserved end residues are part of each CDR3. D genes are given only for firm matches. Clone size is not always given. Where it is, it says once, few, many or a class for expanded clones.

cdr3_nt | cdr3_aa | clone_size | j_call | v_call | d_call
TGCGCCAGCAGCCAAGATTTCAGGACTAGCGGGGACCAAGAGACCCAGTACTTC | CASSQDFRTSGDQETQYF | once | TRBJ2-5 | TRBV4-1 | TRBD2
TGCAGGGTCAGGACTAGCAGGACCGCTTACGAGCAGTACTTC | CRVRTSRTAYEQYF | once | TRBJ2-7 | TRBV29-1 | TRBD2
TGCGCCAGCAGTGAGTTGGGGACCCCCGGGAGGAATGAGCAGTTCTTC | CASSELGTPGRNEQFF | - | TRBJ2-1 | TRBV10-1 | TRBD2
TGTGCCAGCAGCCCTGACAGGCGCACAGATACGCAGTATTTT | CASSPDRRTDTQYF | - | TRBJ2-3 | TRBV5-4 | -
TGTGCCAGCAGTACAGGGGATAGCAATCAGCCCCAGCATTTT | CASSTGDSNQPQHF | - | TRBJ1-5 | TRBV28 | TRBD1
TGCGCCAGCAGCTTGCCCCTCGACAGGGGGGCTAGCACAGATACGCAGTATTTT | CASSLPLDRGASTDTQYF | - | TRBJ2-3 | TRBV5-1 | TRBD1
TGTGCCAGCAGCTTAGGGGACAGGGAATGGACTGAAGCTTTCTTT | CASSLGDREWTEAFF | - | TRBJ1-1 | TRBV7-2 | TRBD1
TGTGCTAGTGGTCCTCCGGTCCTACCCTATGGCTACACCTTC | CASGPPVLPYGYTF | - | TRBJ1-2 | TRBV12-5 | -
TGTGCCAGCAGCGACCGGGACAGGGTCCCGGAGACCCAGTACTTC | CASSDRDRVPETQYF | - | TRBJ2-5 | TRBV9 | TRBD1
TGTGCCAGCGGGCGGGACCCGAGCGATGAGCAGTTCTTC | CASGRDPSDEQFF | - | TRBJ2-1 | TRBV6-1 | -
TGTGCCAGCAGAGGGACAGGGGAAGAGACCCAGTACTTC | CASRGTGEETQYF | - | TRBJ2-5 | TRBV28 | TRBD1
TGTGCCAGCAGTTTATCGACCGGGGTAGTGGGATTCTCCTACGAGCAGTACTTC | CASSLSTGVVGFSYEQYF | - | TRBJ2-7 | TRBV27 | -
TGCAGCATTCTAGCGGGAGGCATCGGGAGGTTCTTC | CSILAGGIGRFF | - | TRBJ2-1 | TRBV29-1 | TRBD2
TGTGCCAGCAGTTCCCCAGGGGGTGACACCGGGGAGCTGTTTTTT | CASSSPGGDTGELFF | - | TRBJ2-2 | TRBV2 | TRBD1
TGTGCCAGCAGTCCTCCGGTGGGGACAGGGAAAGATACGCAGTATTTT | CASSPPVGTGKDTQYF | - | TRBJ2-3 | TRBV7-6 | TRBD1
TGTGCCAGCAGCTTAGCGGGAGGCCAGTACAATGAGCAGTTCTTC | CASSLAGGQYNEQFF | - | TRBJ2-1 | TRBV7-2 | -